This TCR beta chain was recovered during a study of T cells after posttransplantation cyclophosphamide. Trimming took 3 bases from V and 8 from J; bases not matched to a gene: 12. Germline CDR1 reads LNHDA; CDR2 reads SQIVND (reference sequence). The length of the CDR3 is 15 residues. As concerns this clone: Its antigen is unidentified.

This table comes from immunoSEQ multiplex PCR, and its TCRdb copy is limited to in-frame clones, with some not included. This sample has fewer than 20,000 clones, with around 70% found just once. Busulfan-fludarabine conditioning, marrow transplant, and cyclophosphamide on days +3 and +4 were administered. Study observations and caveats: TRB clonality was highly associated with recipient CMV seropositivity and reactivation.

The sequence was obtained from a young adult male patient who received an allogeneic stem cell transplant from a related donor, was CMV-positive, and had acute GVHD only. Some T cells may have come from the graft donor. Source: PBMCs, taken after an allogeneic stem cell transplant with post-transplant cyclophosphamide. This rearrangement joins TRBV19 to TRBJ1-2, with TRBD1 matching over 7 bases. The CDR3 protein is CASSMEGARSKGYTF. DNA for the CDR3: TGTGCCAGTAGTATGGAGGGGGCGCGTTCGAAGGGCTACACCTTC. Based on the CDR3 plus reference TRBV19 and TRBJ1-2, the full variable domain is DGGITQSPKYLFRKEGQNVTLSCEQNLNHDAMYWYRQDPGQGLRLIYYSQIVNDFQKGDIAEGYSVSREKKESFPLTVTSAQKNPTAFYLCASSMEGARSKGYTFGSGTRLTVV.